These 3 T cell receptor beta chains were sequenced from one sample in a study of shared clonotypes between healthy human individuals. Some clones are missing from TCRdb's copy, which holds only in-frame ones; the method was immunoSEQ multiplex PCR. The sample contains 750,000 to 1,000,000 clones, over 90% of which appear only once. It was CD45RO-negative cells, positively selected for CCR7, that made up naive CD8 cells, with terminally differentiated effector memory CD45RA+ cells excluded. What was sequenced was naive CD8+ T cells sorted from blood. The receptors shown here come from a man aged 25 to 45 in good health.

CDR3 residues: CASSQEYNPLYEQYF. DNA for the CDR3: TGTGCCAGCAGCCAAGAGTATAACCCACTTTACGAGCAGTACTTC. The gene calls are TRBV14 and TRBJ2-7; D gene ambiguous. Trimming cost V 0 bases and J 4 bases, with 13 bases left between them. The length of the CDR3 is 15 residues. Germline-derived CDR1 and CDR2 are SGHDN and FVKESK.

The chain has TRBV15 and TRBJ2-1; no firm D call. Germline V gene sequence: CDR1 LNHNV, CDR2 YYDKDF (reference sequence). This CDR3 spans 14 amino acids. Between the trimmed V and J ends, which lost 0 bases and 4 bases, there was a span of 7 bases. CDR3 protein: CATSRDTRYNEQFF. CDR3 nucleotides: TGTGCCACCAGCAGAGACACCAGATACAATGAGCAGTTCTTC.

The V and J genes are TRBV29-1 and TRBJ1-2; D uncertain. The germline gives CDR1 SQVTM, CDR2 ANQGSEA. The CDR3 is 15 amino acids. Trimming cost V 7 bases and J 3 bases, with 21 bases left between them. CDR3 DNA sequence: TGCAGCGGCGAGGTGGGGAGTGGCGGGGACTATGGCTACACCTTC. Protein sequence: CSGEVGSGGDYGYTF. Full variable domain (missing parts from reference TRBV29-1 and TRBJ1-2): SAVISQKPSRDICQRGTSLTIQCQVDSQVTMMFWYRQQPGQSLTLIATANQGSEATYESGFVIDKFPISRPNLTFSTLTVSNMSPEDSSIYLCSGEVGSGGDYGYTFGSGTRLTVV.